The 27 T cell receptor beta chains below all came from one sample that was sequenced in a study of PD-1 blockade in classical Hodgkin lymphoma. The method was immunoSEQ multiplex PCR; TCRdb's version includes in-frame clones alone and lacks a portion of them. The sample holds tens of thousands of clones, about three quarters seen once. Each of the patients experienced relapse following autologous stem cell transplantation, and their brentuximab vedotin exposure differed. Sample: peripheral blood mononuclear cells (PBMCs), taken at baseline. These receptors were taken from a human donor with classical Hodgkin lymphoma.

In DNA, the CDR3 is TGCGCCAGCAGCTCCTCCTTACCGGGGGCGGGGGAGACCCAGTACTTC. The encoded protein is CASSSSLPGAGETQYF. The V and J genes are TRBV5-1 and TRBJ2-5, with D tentatively TRBD1 or TRBD2 (6 bases each). This CDR3 is 16 amino acids long. The germline gives CDR1 SGHRS, CDR2 YFSETQ. V was pared by 3 bases and J by 5 bases, with 20 bases between.

This chain joins TRBV19 and TRBJ1-3; unclear D gene. Germline CDR1 and CDR2: LNHDA and SQIVND (reference sequence). The CDR3 sequence is 14 residues long. Trimming cost V 6 bases and J 0 bases, with 9 bases left between them. The CDR3, as DNA: TGTGCCAGTAGGAGCGAGCGCTCTGGAAACACCATATATTTT. It encodes CASRSERSGNTIYF. The full variable domain, with the rest looked up from reference TRBV19 and TRBJ1-3, is DGGITQSPKYLFRKEGQNVTLSCEQNLNHDAMYWYRQDPGQGLRLIYYSQIVNDFQKGDIAEGYSVSREKKESFPLTVTSAQKNPTAFYLCASRSERSGNTIYFGEGSWLTVV.

This rearrangement joins TRBV27 to TRBJ2-5, with D possibly being TRBD2 (5 bases). The V gene lost 8 bases and the J gene lost 5 bases, with 15 bases spanning the gap. The germline V gene encodes CDR1 MNHEY and CDR2 SMNVEV (reference sequence). The CDR3 totals 13 residues. In DNA, the CDR3 is TGTGCCAGCGCCGACTTGGGAGCGGAGACCCAGTACTTC. Protein product: CASADLGAETQYF.

The CDR3 reads CASSMSGTANTEAFF. The CDR3 nucleotides are TGTGCCAGTAGTATGTCAGGAACTGCGAACACTGAAGCTTTCTTT. The V call is TRBV19, the J call TRBJ1-1, with no clear D. Trimming took 3 bases from V and 1 from J, leaving 12 bases between them. Germline CDR1 reads LNHDA; CDR2 reads SQIVND (reference sequence). The CDR3 loop spans 15 amino acids. The variable domain in full, completed from reference TRBV19 and TRBJ1-1, reads DGGITQSPKYLFRKEGQNVTLSCEQNLNHDAMYWYRQDPGQGLRLIYYSQIVNDFQKGDIAEGYSVSREKKESFPLTVTSAQKNPTAFYLCASSMSGTANTEAFFGQGTRLTVV.

The chain uses TRBV10-3 and TRBJ2-3; 9 bases fit TRBD1. Trimming cost V 5 bases and J 2 bases; bases outside gene matches: 11. CDR1 ENHRY and CDR2 SYGVKD come from the germline V gene. The CDR3 is 17 amino acids. The CDR3: CAISYPRDRVVTDTQYF. The CDR3 coding sequence is TGTGCCATCAGTTATCCTCGGGACAGGGTGGTCACAGATACGCAGTATTTT.

V gene TRBV5-1 combines with J gene TRBJ2-2; D unresolved. The length of the CDR3 is 12 residues. Looked up from germline, CDR1 is SGHRS and CDR2 is YFSETQ. V was trimmed by 4 bases and J by 8 bases, leaving 9 bases between them. The chain's CDR3 is CASSKTAGELFF. The CDR3 bases are TGCGCCAGCAGCAAAACAGCGGGGGAGCTGTTTTTT.

V usage is TRBV27 and J usage is TRBJ1-5; the D is unclear. The germline V gene has CDR1 MNHEY and CDR2 SMNVEV (reference sequence). The CDR3 runs to 15 residues. V lost 2 bases, J lost 4 bases, and 12 bases lay in between. DNA for the CDR3: TGTGCCAGCAGTTTAGACGGAAATCGGAATCAGCCCCAGCATTTT. Amino acid sequence: CASSLDGNRNQPQHF.

The chain carries TRBV18 and TRBJ1-2; no clear D. The ends were cut back, 0 bases at V and 8 bases at J, with 13 bases in the middle. This CDR3 is built from 14 residues. CDR1 and CDR2 (germline): KGHSH, LQKENI. The CDR3 DNA is TGTGCCAGCTCACCACCGATTTGGGCGCAGGGCTACACCTTC. This encodes CASSPPIWAQGYTF. Full variable domain (remainder filled in from reference TRBV18 and TRBJ1-2): NAGVMQNPRHLVRRRGQEARLRCSPMKGHSHVYWYRQLPEEGLKFMVYLQKENIIDESGMPKERFSAEFPKEGPSILRIQQVVRGDSAAYFCASSPPIWAQGYTFGSGTRLTVV.

V gene TRBV7-9 combines with J gene TRBJ2-3; D remains ambiguous. Deletions cut 4 bases from V and 6 bases from J, with 17 bases between. Looked up from germline, CDR1 is SEHNR and CDR2 is FQNEAQ (reference sequence). The CDR3 sequence is 15 residues long. CDR3 amino acids: CASSYSAAPRDTQYF. The CDR3, as DNA: TGTGCCAGCAGCTACAGTGCGGCACCCCGCGATACGCAGTATTTT. Complete variable domain (other parts from reference TRBV7-9 and TRBJ2-3): DTGVSQNPRHKITKRGQNVTFRCDPISEHNRLYWYRQTLGQGPEFLTYFQNEAQLEKSRLLSDRFSAERPKGSFSTLEIQRTEQGDSAMYLCASSYSAAPRDTQYFGPGTRLTVL.

This chain connects TRBV6-6 to TRBJ2-2; D is possibly TRBD2 (6 bases). CDR3 length equals 16 residues. V lost 3 bases and J lost 1, with 12 bases in between. From germline, CDR1 is MNHNY and CDR2 SVGAGI (reference sequence). CDR3 DNA: TGTGCCAGCAGTTATACATCTAGCGAGAACACCGGGGAGCTGTTTTTT. Translation: CASSYTSSENTGELFF.

This chain uses TRBV5-6 with TRBJ1-1; 9 nucleotides align to TRBD1. CDR1 is SGHDT and CDR2 is YYEEEE in the germline V gene. With V trimmed by 6 bases and J by 4 bases, 7 bases remained unmatched. The CDR3 totals 14 residues. The DNA for the CDR3 is TGTGCCAGCACACAGGGGGCGCAGGTCACTGAAGCTTTCTTT. Residues: CASTQGAQVTEAFF.

The chain is built from TRBV6-1 and TRBJ1-1, with TRBD1 as a possible D gene (5 bases). Trimming pared 2 bases from V and 6 bases from J, leaving 13 bases between. This CDR3 comprises 14 residues. Per germline, CDR1 MNHNS and CDR2 SASEGT. This CDR3 reads CASSELWDEAEAFF. Written as DNA, the CDR3 is TGTGCCAGCAGTGAACTGTGGGACGAAGCTGAAGCTTTCTTT.

This clone came up once. The CDR3 loop is CASSLINSYGGGNTDTQYF. CDR3 sequence (DNA): TGTGCCAGCAGCTTAATTAACTCCTACGGGGGGGGAAACACAGATACGCAGTATTTT. The V call is TRBV11-2, the J call TRBJ2-3, with 8 positions matching TRBD2. After removal of 2 bases from V and 2 bases from J, the junction contained 15 bases not matched to a gene. Germline values: CDR1 SGHAT, CDR2 FQNNGV. The CDR3 consists of 19 residues.

In the case of this clone: Other DNA variants within this sample encode the same CDR3. The chain has TRBV5-5 and TRBJ1-5; D not certain. CDR1 and CDR2 from the germline V gene are SGHKS and YYEKEE (reference sequence). The length of the CDR3 is 13 residues. V lost 0 bases to trimming and J lost 7 bases, with 8 bases between them. The CDR3 DNA reads TGTGCCAGCAGCTTGGCCCTGGGGCAGCCCCAGCATTTT. Residues: CASSLALGQPQHF. Full variable domain (remainder filled in from reference TRBV5-5 and TRBJ1-5): DAGVTQSPTHLIKTRGQQVTLRCSPISGHKSVSWYQQVLGQGPQFIFQYYEKEERGRGNFPDRFSARQFPNYSSELNVNALLLGDSALYLCASSLALGQPQHFGDGTRLSIL.

J is TRBJ2-7 and V is TRBV19; 11 nucleotides match TRBD2. After removal of 4 bases from V and 5 bases from J, the junction contained 10 bases not matched to a gene. Per germline, CDR1 LNHDA and CDR2 SQIVND (reference sequence). The CDR3 length is 16 residues. CDR3 amino acids: CASSTPTTSGKNEQYF. The CDR3 bases are TGTGCCAGTAGTACACCGACGACTAGCGGGAAGAACGAGCAGTACTTC.

V usage is TRBV19 and J usage is TRBJ2-3; 7 bases align to TRBD1. V shed 6 bases, J shed 1 base, and the junction held 4 bases outside the gene matches. The CDR3 runs to 14 residues. Germline V gene data show CDR1 as LNHDA and CDR2 as SQIVND (reference sequence). CDR3 in amino acids: CASSPGQGTDTQYF. CDR3 bases: TGTGCCAGTAGCCCCGGACAGGGCACAGATACGCAGTATTTT.

This chain links TRBV5-1 with TRBJ2-6; D not certain. This CDR3 comprises 14 residues. Trimming shortened V by 2 bases and J by 1 base, and 4 bases separated the two germline ends. Germline CDR1 reads SGHRS; CDR2 reads YFSETQ. CDR3 sequence: CASSFPSGANVLTF. For the CDR3, the DNA is TGCGCCAGCAGCTTCCCGTCTGGGGCCAACGTCCTGACTTTC.

This clone was counted a single time. The V and J genes are TRBV21-1 and TRBJ2-2; TRBD2, the table's D call, was not compared with the DNA. TRBV21-1 is an annotated pseudogene. The CDR3 runs to 14 residues. CDR3 residues: CADYPGSNTGELFF. The CDR3 DNA follows: TGTGCCGACTACCCCGGCTCGAACACCGGGGAGCTGTTTTTT.

As DNA, the CDR3 is TGTGCCAGCAGTCCCCTACAGGAATACTCCTACAATGAGCAGTTCTTC. This codes for CASSPLQEYSYNEQFF. The chain recombines TRBV28 with TRBJ2-1; D might be TRBD1 (5 bases). V lost 5 bases and J 0 bases, leaving 14 bases between the germline ends. The CDR3 totals 16 residues. CDR1 and CDR2 from the germline V gene are MDHEN and SYDVKM. The full variable domain, completed using reference TRBV28 and TRBJ2-1, is DVKVTQSSRYLVKRTGEKVFLECVQDMDHENMFWYRQDPGLGLRLIYFSYDVKMKEKGDIPEGYSVSREKKERFSLILESASTNQTSMYLCASSPLQEYSYNEQFFGPGTRLTVL.

CDR3 loop: CASGLATGSNNYGYTF. CDR3 DNA: TGTGCTAGTGGTTTGGCGACAGGGAGCAATAACTATGGCTACACCTTC. The chain uses TRBV12-5 and TRBJ1-2; TRBD1 matches 7 bases. J gave up 1 base and V 1 base, and 6 bases lay outside the gene matches. CDR1 LGHNT and CDR2 FRNRAP come from the germline V gene. The CDR3 consists of 16 residues.

This clone was observed a few times. The V and J genes are TRBV5-6 and TRBJ2-7; D unclear. CDR1 and CDR2 (germline): SGHDT, YYEEEE. Trimming stripped 4 bases from V and 0 bases from J, with 5 bases between. This CDR3 comprises 12 residues. This CDR3 reads CASSLYSYEQYF. CDR3 DNA: TGTGCCAGCAGCCTATACTCCTACGAGCAGTACTTC.

This clone was observed a handful of times. V usage is TRBV9 and J usage is TRBJ1-3; D perhaps matches TRBD1 (5 bases). This CDR3 region has 15 residues. The V gene's germline CDR1 is SGDLS and CDR2 YYNGEE. V dropped 0 bases and J dropped 4 bases, with 11 bases sitting between them. DNA of the CDR3: TGTGCCAGCAGCGTAGGGGGCCGCTCCGGAAACACCATATATTTT. Its translation is CASSVGGRSGNTIYF. Full variable domain (rest looked up from reference TRBV9 and TRBJ1-3): DSGVTQTPKHLITATGQRVTLRCSPRSGDLSVYWYQQSLDQGLQFLIQYYNGEERAKGNILERFSAQQFPDLHSELNLSSLELGDSALYFCASSVGGRSGNTIYFGEGSWLTVV.

The chain has TRBV5-1 and TRBJ1-4; the match to TRBD1 covers 10 bases. Trimming cost V 1 base and J 6 bases; bases outside gene matches: 3. The germline V gene has CDR1 SGHRS and CDR2 YFSETQ. The CDR3 loop spans 15 amino acids. Here the CDR3 reads CASSLSGTGDEKLFF. The CDR3 DNA sequence: TGCGCCAGCAGCTTGTCTGGGACAGGGGATGAAAAACTGTTTTTT.

This clone was observed a handful of times. The chain links TRBV29-1 to TRBJ2-5; possibly TRBD2 for D (5 bases). Germline V gene data show CDR1 as SQVTM and CDR2 as ANQGSEA. The germline V and J ends were trimmed by 4 bases and 5 bases, with 17 bases remaining between them. This CDR3 is built from 14 residues. CDR3 residues: CSVVSAAGGETQYF. The CDR3, as DNA: TGCAGCGTTGTCAGCGCTGCAGGCGGGGAGACCCAGTACTTC.

The chain uses TRBV28 and TRBJ1-4, with 8 bases fitting TRBD1. From germline, CDR1 is MDHEN and CDR2 SYDVKM. J lost 0 bases, V lost 1 base, and 7 bases had no gene match. CDR3 length: 18 residues. This chain's CDR3 is CASSLLQGEGATNEKLFF. CDR3 nucleotides: TGTGCCAGCAGTTTATTACAGGGGGAAGGTGCAACTAATGAAAAACTGTTTTTT.

CDR3 amino acids: CASKKGPQHF. The CDR3 bases are TGTGCCAGCAAAAAGGGGCCCCAGCATTTT. V gene TRBV28 combines with J gene TRBJ1-5; D gene unclear. The CDR3 runs 10 residues. Trimming took 7 bases from V and 9 from J, leaving 7 bases between them. Germline-derived CDR1 and CDR2 are MDHEN and SYDVKM. Using reference TRBV28 and TRBJ1-5 for the parts outside the CDR3, the full variable domain is DVKVTQSSRYLVKRTGEKVFLECVQDMDHENMFWYRQDPGLGLRLIYFSYDVKMKEKGDIPEGYSVSREKKERFSLILESASTNQTSMYLCASKKGPQHFGDGTRLSIL.

The rearrangement links TRBV10-1 to TRBJ2-1; D possibly corresponds to TRBD1 (6 bases). Trimming shortened V by 3 bases and J by 9 bases, and 9 bases separated the two germline ends. This CDR3 region has 12 residues. The germline V gene encodes CDR1 WNHNN and CDR2 SYGVQD (reference sequence). The CDR3 here is CASSDHRVEQFF. DNA for the CDR3: TGCGCCAGCAGTGACCACAGGGTTGAGCAGTTCTTC.